This TCR beta chain emerged from a study of sequential checkpoint blockade in melanoma. Only in-frame clones appear in the TCRdb table, and some are missing; sequencing was by immunoSEQ multiplex PCR. The sample has about 25,000 clones, 60% to 80% seen once. This CDR3 has 16 amino acids. The germline V gene encodes CDR1 WNHNN and CDR2 SYGVQD (reference sequence). V was clipped by 2 bases and J by 2 bases, with 16 bases between them. The sample's treatment: randomized to nivolumab then ipilimumab (arm A) or the reverse (arm B). From thawed PBMCs, live CD3+CD8+ cells negative for CD19 and CD56 were sorted.

This rearrangement joins TRBV10-1 to TRBJ2-7; tentative D call: TRBD1 (6 bases). This TCR derives from a human donor with melanoma. The source material was CD8+ T cells sorted from blood (inferred from file names), sampled from a patient given nivolumab and ipilimumab in sequence. Here the CDR3 reads CASSEDYRARPYEQYF. CDR3 coding DNA: TGCGCCAGCAGTGAGGATTACAGGGCTAGGCCCTACGAGCAGTACTTC.